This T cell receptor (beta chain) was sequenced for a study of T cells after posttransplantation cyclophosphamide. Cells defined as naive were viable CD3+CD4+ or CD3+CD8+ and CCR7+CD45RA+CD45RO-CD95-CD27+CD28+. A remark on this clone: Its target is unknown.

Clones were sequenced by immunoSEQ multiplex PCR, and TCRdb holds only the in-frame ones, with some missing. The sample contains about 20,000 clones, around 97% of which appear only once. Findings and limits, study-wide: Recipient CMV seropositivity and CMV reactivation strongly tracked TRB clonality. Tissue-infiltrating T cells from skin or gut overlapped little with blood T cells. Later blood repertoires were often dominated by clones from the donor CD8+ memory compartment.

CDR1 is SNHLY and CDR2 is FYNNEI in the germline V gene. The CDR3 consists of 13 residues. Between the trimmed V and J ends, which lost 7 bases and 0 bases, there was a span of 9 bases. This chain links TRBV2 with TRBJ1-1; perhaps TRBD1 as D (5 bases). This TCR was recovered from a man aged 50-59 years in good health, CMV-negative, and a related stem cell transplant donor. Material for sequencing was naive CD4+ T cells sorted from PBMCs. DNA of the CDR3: TGTGCCAGCACGCGGGGCCTGAACACTGAAGCTTTCTTT. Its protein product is CASTRGLNTEAFF.